The rows below give T cell receptor beta chains drawn from one sample of a study of cytomegalovirus exposure and HLA in healthy donors. The table came from immunoSEQ multiplex PCR; TCRdb's copy has only in-frame clones and leaves some out. This sample has 130,000 to 150,000 clones, with almost 85% found just once. The sequencing sample was made of PBMCs. These receptors all come from a woman aged 60-75 years in good health and CMV-seropositive. The CDR3 runs from the conserved cysteine through the conserved F or W. The D gene is left open where the match is weak. Some rows have no size entry. The others give once, few or many, or a class for an expanded clone.

D | length | J | size | V | CDR3 | DNA
. | 11 | TRBJ1-2 | . | TRBV29-1 | CSAMTVYGYTF | TGCAGCGCCATGACAGTGTATGGCTACACCTTC
. | 18 | TRBJ1-5 | . | TRBV4-3 | CASSQWGQHKYSNQPQHF | TGCGCCAGCAGCCAATGGGGGCAGCATAAGTATAGCAATCAGCCCCAGCATTTT
. | 14 | TRBJ1-5 | . | TRBV28 | CASSLRGGNQPQHF | TGTGCCAGCAGTTTACGGGGTGGTAATCAGCCCCAGCATTTT
. | 17 | TRBJ1-1 | . | TRBV28 | CASSLRGVGRMNTEAFF | TGTGCCAGCAGTTTAAGGGGCGTCGGACGGATGAACACTGAAGCTTTCTTT
. | 14 | TRBJ2-7 | . | TRBV7-6 | CVTRALDSSYEQYF | TGTGTCACCCGGGCCCTTGACAGCTCCTACGAGCAGTACTTC
. | 13 | TRBJ1-5 | . | TRBV6-1 | CASTRDTYQPQHF | TGTGCCAGCACCCGGGACACCTATCAGCCCCAGCATTTT
TRBD2 | 19 | TRBJ2-7 | few | TRBV19 | CASSLGLALNQLSNYEQYF | TGTGCCAGTAGTCTCGGACTAGCTTTAAACCAACTCAGTAACTACGAGCAGTACTTC
. | 15 | TRBJ1-5 | . | TRBV19 | CASTPPGPRGQPQHF | TGTGCCAGTACTCCCCCGGGTCCCAGGGGTCAGCCCCAGCATTTT
. | 16 | TRBJ1-4 | . | TRBV5-4 | CASSLGGGLTNEKLFF | TGTGCCAGCAGCCTGGGAGGGGGTCTCACTAATGAAAAACTGTTTTTT
TRBD1 | 13 | TRBJ1-6 | . | TRBV30 | CAWSPQGDTPLHF | TGTGCCTGGAGTCCCCAGGGGGATACACCCCTCCACTTT
TRBD1 | 16 | TRBJ2-2 | . | TRBV5-1 | CASSLDRGRNTGELFF | TGCGCCAGCAGCTTGGACAGGGGGCGGAACACCGGGGAGCTGTTTTTT
. | 15 | TRBJ1-1 | few | TRBV7-3 | CASSPAGSGNTEAFF | TGTGCCAGCAGCCCCGCGGGGTCGGGGAACACTGAAGCTTTCTTT
TRBD2 | 13 | TRBJ2-3 | . | TRBV10-2 | CASKVSGRDTQYF | TGCGCCAGCAAGGTTAGCGGGAGAGATACGCAGTATTTT
. | 14 | TRBJ2-7 | once | TRBV6-5 | CASRGLSGPYEQYF | TGTGCCAGCAGAGGACTTTCGGGCCCCTACGAGCAGTACTTC
. | 15 | TRBJ2-1 | . | TRBV15 | CATSRVDREDNEQFF | TGTGCCACCAGCAGAGTCGACAGGGAGGATAATGAGCAGTTCTTC